Following are 29 T cell receptor beta chains from one sample sequenced in a study of blood T cell repertoires in COVID-19. Repertoires were generated with immunoSEQ multiplex PCR, while TCRdb's copy carries only in-frame clones and drops some. This sample has 210,000 or so clones, with around nine tenths found just once. Sequencing used PBMCs or T cells enriched from blood (not recorded which). All receptors come from a young man who had recovered from COVID-19.

The chain combines TRBV28 with TRBJ2-7; TRBD2 matches at 12 bases. There are 14 residues in the CDR3. Per germline, CDR1 MDHEN and CDR2 SYDVKM. The J segment lost 3 bases and the V segment lost 11 bases, leaving 8 bases of the junction unmatched. The CDR3 DNA follows: TGTGCCGCAGAGACTAGCGGGAGAGGCTACGAGCAGTACTTC. Its translation is CAAETSGRGYEQYF.

The chain carries TRBV28 and TRBJ1-5, with a weak D call TRBD1 (6 bases). CDR1 MDHEN and CDR2 SYDVKM come from the germline V gene. This CDR3 is built from 14 residues. The germline V and J ends were trimmed by 3 bases and 4 bases, with 10 bases remaining between them. CDR3 in amino acids: CASSLEGGNQPQHF. The CDR3 coding sequence is TGTGCCAGCAGTTTGGAAGGGGGAAATCAGCCCCAGCATTTT.

The V call is TRBV19, the J call TRBJ2-7, with TRBD1 matching 9 bases. Looked up from germline, CDR1 is LNHDA and CDR2 is SQIVND (reference sequence). This CDR3 has 17 amino acids. The junction had 14 bases not matched to a gene; V was cut back by 5 bases and J by 3 bases. The CDR3 sequence: CASSARTGALLNYEQYF. CDR3 nucleotides: TGTGCCAGTAGTGCCCGGACAGGGGCCTTGCTTAACTACGAGCAGTACTTC.

A single count supports this clone. V usage is TRBV7-2 and J usage is TRBJ2-7; possible D gene TRBD2, 6 bases. V was trimmed by 1 base and J by 0 bases, leaving 10 bases between them. This CDR3 has 15 residues. Looked up from germline, CDR1 is SGHTA and CDR2 is FQGNSA. The chain's CDR3 is CASSLGSGYSYEQYF. In nucleotides, the CDR3 is TGTGCCAGCAGCTTAGGTAGCGGTTACTCCTACGAGCAGTACTTC.

The rearrangement uses TRBV7-2 and TRBJ1-5; D is possibly TRBD1 (6 bases). Germline V gives CDR1 SGHTA, CDR2 FQGNSA. Trimming removed 5 bases from V and 3 bases from J, with 14 bases in between. This CDR3 spans 15 amino acids. Here the CDR3 DNA reads TGTGCCAGCAGCGCGGGGGGCTGGAACAATCAGCCCCAGCATTTT. This sequence encodes CASSAGGWNNQPQHF.

J is TRBJ1-2 and V is TRBV28, with TRBD1 as a possible D gene (5 bases). Trimming removed 3 bases from V and 0 bases from J, with 8 bases in between. Germline-derived CDR1 and CDR2 are MDHEN and SYDVKM. The CDR3 consists of 14 residues. CDR3 protein: CASSLTDSNYGYTF. In DNA, the CDR3 is TGTGCCAGCAGTTTGACAGATTCTAACTATGGCTACACCTTC.

The gene calls are TRBV19 and TRBJ2-1, with 9 bases fitting TRBD2. CDR1 LNHDA and CDR2 SQIVND come from the germline V gene (reference sequence). The trim removed 6 bases at V and 10 bases at J, leaving 10 bases unmatched. This CDR3 has 14 residues. The CDR3 loop is CASRGAGGPVEQFF. The CDR3 nucleotides are TGTGCCAGTAGGGGGGCGGGGGGGCCGGTAGAGCAGTTCTTC.

The chain joins TRBV15 to TRBJ1-2; possible D gene TRBD1, 6 bases. This CDR3 is 15 amino acids long. Germline V CDR1 and CDR2: LNHNV, YYDKDF (reference sequence). The ends were cut back, 0 bases at V and 8 bases at J, with 16 bases in the middle. As DNA, the CDR3 is TGTGCCACCAGCAGAGACGCCACAGGGCTAGGAGGCTACACCTTC. Protein: CATSRDATGLGGYTF.

V is TRBV9 and J is TRBJ1-2, with D possibly TRBD1 on 6 matching bases. V dropped 3 bases and J dropped 4 bases, with 16 bases sitting between them. The CDR3 is 15 amino acids. The germline V gene has CDR1 SGDLS and CDR2 YYNGEE. The CDR3 reads CASSEYEDSFYGYTF. In DNA, the CDR3 is TGTGCCAGCAGCGAGTATGAGGACAGCTTCTATGGCTACACCTTC.

This clone was recorded once. The chain employs TRBV6-1 and TRBJ1-3; D is undetermined. Germline CDR1 MNHNS, CDR2 SASEGT. The CDR3 has 12 amino acids. The germline V and J ends were trimmed by 1 base and 8 bases, with 6 bases remaining between them. CDR3 residues: CASSEVEDTIYF. The CDR3 DNA reads as TGTGCCAGCAGTGAAGTAGAGGACACCATATATTTT.

V gene TRBV3-1 (or the pseudogene TRBV3-2) combines with J gene TRBJ2-7, with 9 bases aligning to TRBD1. Germline V gene lookup returns CDR1 LGHDT and CDR2 YNNKEL (reference sequence). CDR3 length equals 16 residues. After removal of 5 bases from V and 5 bases from J, the junction contained 13 bases not matched to a gene. CDR3 region: CASSFTTGQGKNEQYF. CDR3 DNA: TGTGCCAGCAGCTTCACAACCGGACAGGGGAAGAACGAGCAGTACTTC.

The chain links TRBV5-1 to TRBJ2-3; D unclear. The CDR3 has 14 amino acids. Germline V gene lookup returns CDR1 SGHRS and CDR2 YFSETQ. V lost 4 bases and J 12 bases, leaving 21 bases between the germline ends. In nucleotides, the CDR3 is TGCGCCAGCAGCCCACCCTCGGATAGCTTTCCACAGTATTTT. This translates into CASSPPSDSFPQYF.

V and J are TRBV10-3 and TRBJ1-2; 11 positions match TRBD1. The V segment lost 7 bases and the J segment 7 bases; nucleotides outside the gene matches: 8. CDR3 size: 14 residues. Germline V gene sequence: CDR1 ENHRY, CDR2 SYGVKD. CDR3 nucleotide sequence: TGTGCCATCACCCCTGGACAGGGGGCGAGTGGCTACACCTTC. Translation: CAITPGQGASGYTF.

The rearrangement uses TRBV11-2 and TRBJ1-1; the D is unclear. The V end lost 1 base, the J end lost 7 bases, and 10 bases lay between the germline ends. The CDR3 contains 13 residues. Germline CDR1 and CDR2: SGHAT and FQNNGV. In nucleotides, the CDR3 is TGTGCCAGCAGCTTAGTATGGCGGGATGAAGCTTTCTTT. Translation: CASSLVWRDEAFF.

The V gene is TRBV28, the J gene TRBJ2-1; perhaps TRBD2 as D (6 bases). There are 15 residues in the CDR3. The germline CDR1 and CDR2 sequences are MDHEN and SYDVKM. The V and J ends lost 9 bases and 1 base respectively, with 16 bases between them. In nucleotides, the CDR3 is TGTGCCAGTGGAGTTAGCGGAACTTCCTACAATGAGCAGTTCTTC. This codes for CASGVSGTSYNEQFF. The full variable domain, rest sourced from reference TRBV28 and TRBJ2-1, is DVKVTQSSRYLVKRTGEKVFLECVQDMDHENMFWYRQDPGLGLRLIYFSYDVKMKEKGDIPEGYSVSREKKERFSLILESASTNQTSMYLCASGVSGTSYNEQFFGPGTRLTVL.

J is TRBJ2-3 and V is TRBV7-2, with TRBD1 identical over 8 bases. Trimming removed 5 bases from V and 2 bases from J; junction bases left unmatched: 6. The CDR3 consists of 15 residues. Looked up from germline, CDR1 is SGHTA and CDR2 is FQGNSA. CDR3 residues: CASSPTGQDTDTQYF. In DNA form, the CDR3 reads TGTGCCAGCAGCCCTACGGGACAGGACACAGATACGCAGTATTTT.

This rearrangement joins TRBV28 to TRBJ2-7, with TRBD2 matching over 9 bases. The CDR3 loop spans 14 amino acids. Germline V gene sequence: CDR1 MDHEN, CDR2 SYDVKM. Trimming took 6 bases from V and 2 from J; bases not matched to a gene: 5. CDR3 sequence: CASSSVAGAYEQYF. In DNA form, the CDR3 reads TGTGCCAGCAGCTCGGTAGCGGGGGCCTACGAGCAGTACTTC.

The chain employs TRBV9 and TRBJ1-1, with 7 bases identical to TRBD1. The CDR3 loop spans 15 amino acids. Trimming took 2 bases from V and 4 from J; bases not matched to a gene: 8. Germline loops: CDR1 SGDLS, CDR2 YYNGEE. CDR3 amino acids: CASSVAPGTVTEAFF. The CDR3, as DNA: TGTGCCAGCAGCGTCGCTCCCGGGACAGTCACTGAAGCTTTCTTT.

This clone was seen just once. Other DNA sequences from this sample encode an identical CDR3 as well. The chain joins TRBV4-3 to TRBJ2-5, with 9 nucleotides matching TRBD2. The J segment lost 1 base and the V segment lost 0 bases, leaving 0 bases of the junction unmatched. The CDR3 covers 15 residues. CDR1 LGHNA and CDR2 YSLEER come from the germline V gene. The CDR3 coding sequence is TGCGCCAGCAGCCAAGAGCGGGGGGGCCAAGAGACCCAGTACTTC. Translated, it gives CASSQERGGQETQYF.

This chain joins TRBV4-2 and TRBJ2-7; TRBD1 matches at 7 bases. Germline assignment: CDR1 LGHNA and CDR2 YNFKEQ. With 0 bases clipped from V and 3 bases from J, the junction kept 11 bases outside the gene matches. The CDR3 is 17 amino acids. CDR3 protein: CASSQDQFGQAGYEQYF. CDR3 in DNA: TGTGCCAGCAGCCAAGACCAGTTCGGACAGGCTGGCTACGAGCAGTACTTC.

The chain is built from TRBV28 and TRBJ2-7; perhaps TRBD1 as D (5 bases). Germline assignment: CDR1 MDHEN and CDR2 SYDVKM. The CDR3 spans 12 residues. Trimming pared 4 bases from V and 3 bases from J, leaving 7 bases between. The CDR3 bases are TGTGCCAGCAGTTCAGGGTTCTACGAGCAGTACTTC. The encoded protein is CASSSGFYEQYF.

The chain couples TRBV5-1 to TRBJ2-7; D unresolved. This CDR3 spans 14 amino acids. The germline V gene has CDR1 SGHRS and CDR2 YFSETQ. V was shortened by 1 base and J by 3 bases, with 11 bases between the two germline ends. The CDR3 loop reads CASSLWSGVYEQYF. CDR3 bases: TGCGCCAGCAGCTTGTGGTCCGGAGTCTACGAGCAGTACTTC. The full variable domain, with the rest looked up from reference TRBV5-1 and TRBJ2-7, is KAGVTQTPRYLIKTRGQQVTLSCSPISGHRSVSWYQQTPGQGLQFLFEYFSETQRNKGNFPGRFSGRQFSNSRSEMNVSTLELGDSALYLCASSLWSGVYEQYFGPGTRLTVT.

The V gene is TRBV7-9, the J gene TRBJ2-1; 14 nucleotides align to TRBD2. This CDR3 has 15 residues. The ends lost 6 bases at V and 9 bases at J; junction bases unmatched: 7. Germline V gene lookup returns CDR1 SEHNR and CDR2 FQNEAQ (reference sequence). In DNA form, the CDR3 reads TGTGCCAGCAGGGCGACTAGCGGGAGGGCCACTGAGCAGTTCTTC. This encodes CASRATSGRATEQFF.

V and J are TRBV11-2 and TRBJ2-7; maybe TRBD2 (5 bases). Germline V gene data show CDR1 as SGHAT and CDR2 as FQNNGV. The V end was cut by 5 bases, the J end by 0 bases, with 11 bases between. This CDR3 has 14 amino acids. The CDR3 coding sequence is TGTGCCAGCAGCCCGGGATTAAACTCCTACGAGCAGTACTTC. This translates into CASSPGLNSYEQYF.

The sample holds one count of this clone. The gene calls are TRBV6-1 and TRBJ2-2, with 7 bases lining up with TRBD1. The CDR3 totals 16 residues. Trimming at V came to 2 bases and at J to 1 base, leaving 4 bases not matched to a gene. The V gene's germline CDR1 is MNHNS and CDR2 SASEGT. The CDR3 region is CASSERPGGNTGELFF. The CDR3 bases are TGTGCCAGCAGTGAAAGGCCAGGGGGGAACACCGGGGAGCTGTTTTTT.

This chain links TRBV5-5 with TRBJ2-1; possibly TRBD2 for D (5 bases). Germline assignment: CDR1 SGHKS and CDR2 YYEKEE (reference sequence). Trimming removed 1 base from V and 5 bases from J, with 10 bases in between. The CDR3 spans 14 residues. The CDR3, as DNA: TGTGCCAGCAGCTTGAAATGGCGGGACAATGAGCAGTTCTTC. Its translation: CASSLKWRDNEQFF.

This clone has just a few counts. This chain uses TRBV19 with TRBJ1-1; 12 bases align to TRBD1. The CDR3 has 17 amino acids. J lost 0 bases, V lost 3 bases, and 5 bases had no gene match. Per the germline V gene, CDR1 is LNHDA and CDR2 is SQIVND (reference sequence). CDR3 coding DNA: TGTGCCAGTAGTATGGGGGACAGGGGGCGCTTGAACACTGAAGCTTTCTTT. Translation gives CASSMGDRGRLNTEAFF.

This clone was counted between two and nine times. The chain couples TRBV19 to TRBJ2-1; the match to TRBD2 covers 9 bases. The V and J ends lost 7 bases and 0 bases, in that order; junction bases with no gene match: 7. The CDR3 is made up of 16 amino acids. CDR1 and CDR2 from the germline V gene are LNHDA and SQIVND (reference sequence). Written as DNA, the CDR3 is TGTGCCAGTAATCGGGCGGGGGGGATCTCCTACAATGAGCAGTTCTTC. As protein: CASNRAGGISYNEQFF.

Details on this clone: One junction end disagrees with the germline gene, perhaps due to a read error. The gene calls are TRBV7-9 and TRBJ2-7; D not resolved. Germline V gene lookup returns CDR1 SEHNR and CDR2 FQNEAQ (reference sequence). CDR3 length: 16 residues. The CDR3 DNA sequence: TGTGCCAGCAGCTTAGGAAGGCTTCAAGACTCCCACGAGCAGTACTTC. Its protein product is CASSLGRLQDSHEQYF.